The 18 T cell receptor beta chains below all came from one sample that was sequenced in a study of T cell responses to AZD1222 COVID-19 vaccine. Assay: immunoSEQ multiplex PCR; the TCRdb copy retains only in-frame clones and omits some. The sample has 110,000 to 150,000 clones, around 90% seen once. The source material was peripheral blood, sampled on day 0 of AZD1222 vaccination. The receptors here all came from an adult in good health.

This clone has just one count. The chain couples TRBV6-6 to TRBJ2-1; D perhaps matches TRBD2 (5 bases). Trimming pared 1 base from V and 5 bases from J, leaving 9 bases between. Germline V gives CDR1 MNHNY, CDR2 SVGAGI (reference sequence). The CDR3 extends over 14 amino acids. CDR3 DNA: TGTGCCAGCAGTTACTTCCGGGGAAACAATGAGCAGTTCTTC. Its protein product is CASSYFRGNNEQFF.

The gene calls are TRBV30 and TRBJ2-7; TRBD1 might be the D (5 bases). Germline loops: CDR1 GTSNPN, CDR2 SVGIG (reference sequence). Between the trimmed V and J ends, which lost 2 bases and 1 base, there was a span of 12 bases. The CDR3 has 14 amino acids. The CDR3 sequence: CAWSQEGVSYEQYF. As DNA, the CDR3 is TGTGCCTGGAGTCAAGAAGGGGTTTCCTACGAGCAGTACTTC.

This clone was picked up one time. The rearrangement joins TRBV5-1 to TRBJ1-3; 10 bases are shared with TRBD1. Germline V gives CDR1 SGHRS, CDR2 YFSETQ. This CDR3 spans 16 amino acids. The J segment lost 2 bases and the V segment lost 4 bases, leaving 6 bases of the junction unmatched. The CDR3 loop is CASSVSGTGAGNTIYF. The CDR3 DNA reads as TGCGCCAGCAGCGTGTCCGGGACAGGGGCTGGAAACACCATATATTTT.

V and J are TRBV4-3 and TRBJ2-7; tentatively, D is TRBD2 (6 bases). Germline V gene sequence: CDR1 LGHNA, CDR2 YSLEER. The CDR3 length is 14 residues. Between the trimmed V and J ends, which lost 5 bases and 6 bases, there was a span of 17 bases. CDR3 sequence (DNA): TGCGCCAGCAGCTCGGGGGTCGCTGGGCCCGAGCAGTACTTC. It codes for CASSSGVAGPEQYF.

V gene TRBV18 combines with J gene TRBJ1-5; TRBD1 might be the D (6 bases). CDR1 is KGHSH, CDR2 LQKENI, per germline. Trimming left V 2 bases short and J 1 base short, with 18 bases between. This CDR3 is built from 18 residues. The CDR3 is CASSPNRQQRGSNQPQHF. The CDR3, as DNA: TGTGCCAGCTCACCAAACCGGCAGCAAAGGGGGAGCAATCAGCCCCAGCATTTT.

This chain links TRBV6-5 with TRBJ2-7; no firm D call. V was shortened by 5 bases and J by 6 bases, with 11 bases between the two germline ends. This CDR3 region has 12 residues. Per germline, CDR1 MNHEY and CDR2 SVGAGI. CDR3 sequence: CASSPPTREQYF. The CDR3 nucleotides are TGTGCCAGCAGTCCCCCCACACGCGAGCAGTACTTC.

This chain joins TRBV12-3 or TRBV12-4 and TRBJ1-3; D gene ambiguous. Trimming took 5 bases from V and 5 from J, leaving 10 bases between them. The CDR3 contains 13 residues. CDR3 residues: CASSNRQRNTIYF. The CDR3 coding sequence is TGTGCCAGCAGTAACCGACAACGAAACACCATATATTTT.

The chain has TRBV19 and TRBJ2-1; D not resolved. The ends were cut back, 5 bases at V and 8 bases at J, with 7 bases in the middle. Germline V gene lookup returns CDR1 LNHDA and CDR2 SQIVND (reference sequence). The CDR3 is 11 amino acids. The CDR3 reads CASSAWDEQFF. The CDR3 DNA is TGTGCCAGTAGTGCGTGGGATGAGCAGTTCTTC. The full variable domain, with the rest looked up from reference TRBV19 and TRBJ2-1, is DGGITQSPKYLFRKEGQNVTLSCEQNLNHDAMYWYRQDPGQGLRLIYYSQIVNDFQKGDIAEGYSVSREKKESFPLTVTSAQKNPTAFYLCASSAWDEQFFGPGTRLTVL.

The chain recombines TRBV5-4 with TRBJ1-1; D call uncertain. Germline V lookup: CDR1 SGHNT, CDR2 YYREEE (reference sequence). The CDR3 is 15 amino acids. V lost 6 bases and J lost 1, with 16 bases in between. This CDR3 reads CASIDRGGENTEAFF. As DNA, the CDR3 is TGTGCCAGCATCGACCGCGGAGGTGAGAACACTGAAGCTTTCTTT. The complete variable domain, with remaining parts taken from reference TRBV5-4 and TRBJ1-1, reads ETGVTQSPTHLIKTRGQQVTLRCSSQSGHNTVSWYQQALGQGPQFIFQYYREEENGRGNFPPRFSGLQFPNYSSELNVNALELDDSALYLCASIDRGGENTEAFFGQGTRLTVV.

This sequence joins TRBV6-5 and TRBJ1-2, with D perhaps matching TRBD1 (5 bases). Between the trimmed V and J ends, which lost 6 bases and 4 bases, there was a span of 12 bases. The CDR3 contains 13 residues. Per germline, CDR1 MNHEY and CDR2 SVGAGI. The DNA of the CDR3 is TGTGCCAGCAGCCGGGACGGCTTCTATGGCTACACCTTC. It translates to CASSRDGFYGYTF.

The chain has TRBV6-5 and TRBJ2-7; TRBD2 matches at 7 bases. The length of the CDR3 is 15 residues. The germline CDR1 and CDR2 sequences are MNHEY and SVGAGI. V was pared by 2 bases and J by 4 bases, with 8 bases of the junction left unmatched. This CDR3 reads CASSYGSGSGYEQYF. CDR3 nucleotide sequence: TGTGCCAGCAGTTACGGTAGCGGGTCGGGGTACGAGCAGTACTTC.

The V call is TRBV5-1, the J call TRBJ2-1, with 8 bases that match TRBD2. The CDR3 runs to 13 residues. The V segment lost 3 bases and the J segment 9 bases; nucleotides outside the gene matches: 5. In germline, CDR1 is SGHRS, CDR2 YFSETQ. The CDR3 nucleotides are TGCGCCAGCAGCTATGGCGGGGGGTTTGAGCAGTTCTTC. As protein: CASSYGGGFEQFF.

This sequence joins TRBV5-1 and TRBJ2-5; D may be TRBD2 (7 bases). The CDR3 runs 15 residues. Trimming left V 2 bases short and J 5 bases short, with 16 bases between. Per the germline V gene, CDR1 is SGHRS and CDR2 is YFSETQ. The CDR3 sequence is CASSFSGGGFETQYF. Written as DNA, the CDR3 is TGCGCCAGCAGCTTTTCGGGGGGCGGTTTTGAGACCCAGTACTTC. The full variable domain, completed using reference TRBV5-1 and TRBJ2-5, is KAGVTQTPRYLIKTRGQQVTLSCSPISGHRSVSWYQQTPGQGLQFLFEYFSETQRNKGNFPGRFSGRQFSNSRSEMNVSTLELGDSALYLCASSFSGGGFETQYFGPGTRLLVL.

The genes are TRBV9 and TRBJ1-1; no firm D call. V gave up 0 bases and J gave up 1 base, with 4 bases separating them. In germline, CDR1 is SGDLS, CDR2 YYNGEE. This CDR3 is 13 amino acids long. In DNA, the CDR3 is TGTGCCAGCAGCGTAGATCAGAACACTGAAGCTTTCTTT. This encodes CASSVDQNTEAFF.

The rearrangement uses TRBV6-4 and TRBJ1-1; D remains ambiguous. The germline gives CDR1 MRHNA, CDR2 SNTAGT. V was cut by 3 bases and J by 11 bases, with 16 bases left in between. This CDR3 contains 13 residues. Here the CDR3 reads CASSETAGSRAFF. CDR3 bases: TGTGCCAGCAGTGAAACGGCAGGATCAAGGGCTTTCTTT.

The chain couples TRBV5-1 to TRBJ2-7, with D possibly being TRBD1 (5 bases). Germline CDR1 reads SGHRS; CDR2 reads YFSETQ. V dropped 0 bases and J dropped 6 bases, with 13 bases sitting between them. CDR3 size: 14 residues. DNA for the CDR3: TGCGCCAGCAGCTTGGCGGCTACAGGTTCCGAGCAGTACTTC. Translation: CASSLAATGSEQYF.

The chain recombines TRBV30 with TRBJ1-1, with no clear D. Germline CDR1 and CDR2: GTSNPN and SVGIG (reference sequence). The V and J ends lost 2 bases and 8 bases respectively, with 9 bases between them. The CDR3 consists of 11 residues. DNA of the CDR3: TGTGCCTGGAGTATCATGCAGGAAGCTTTCTTT. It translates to CAWSIMQEAFF.

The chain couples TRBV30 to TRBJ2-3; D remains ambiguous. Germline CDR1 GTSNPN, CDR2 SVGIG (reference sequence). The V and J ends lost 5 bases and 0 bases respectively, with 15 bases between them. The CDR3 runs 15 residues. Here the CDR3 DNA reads TGTGCCTGGGACGGGCAGGCGCCGAGCACAGATACGCAGTATTTT. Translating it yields CAWDGQAPSTDTQYF. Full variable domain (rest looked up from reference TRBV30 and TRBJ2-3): SQTIHQWPATLVQPVGSPLSLECTVEGTSNPNLYWYRQAAGRGLQLLFYSVGIGQISSEVPQNLSASRPQDRQFILSSKKLLLSDSGFYLCAWDGQAPSTDTQYFGPGTRLTVL.